Listed below are T cell receptor beta chains from one sample, sequenced in a study of cytomegalovirus exposure and HLA in healthy donors. Clones were read by immunoSEQ multiplex PCR, and TCRdb kept only the in-frame ones, dropping some. The sample contains 55,000 to 85,000 clones, 55% to 75% of which appear only once. Sequenced: PBMCs. Source of these receptors: a middle-aged woman in good health and CMV-seropositive. Both conserved end residues are part of each CDR3. Fields, in order: V gene, clone size, D gene, J gene, CDR3 protein, CDR3 DNA. D genes are given only for firm matches. Clone size is stated in some rows and not others, as once, few, many or a class when expanded.

v_call: TRBV11-3; clone_size: -; d_call: -; j_call: TRBJ1-2; cdr3_aa: CASSAAGLHYGYTF; cdr3_nt: TGTGCCAGCAGCGCCGCCGGACTCCACTATGGCTACACCTTC
v_call: TRBV6-5; clone_size: -; d_call: -; j_call: TRBJ2-1; cdr3_aa: CASSYPEGFF; cdr3_nt: TGTGCCAGCAGTTACCCAGAGGGGTTCTTC
v_call: TRBV5-1; clone_size: once; d_call: TRBD2; j_call: TRBJ2-3; cdr3_aa: CASSLRTSGNTDTQYF; cdr3_nt: TGCGCCAGCAGCTTGCGGACTAGCGGCAACACAGATACGCAGTATTTT
v_call: TRBV15; clone_size: -; d_call: -; j_call: TRBJ2-1; cdr3_aa: CATSRDSAEQFF; cdr3_nt: TGTGCCACCAGCAGGGACAGTGCCGAGCAGTTCTTC
v_call: TRBV9; clone_size: -; d_call: -; j_call: TRBJ1-2; cdr3_aa: CASSGRADYGYTF; cdr3_nt: TGTGCCAGCAGCGGCAGGGCGGACTATGGCTACACCTTC
v_call: TRBV5-8; clone_size: -; d_call: -; j_call: TRBJ1-4; cdr3_aa: CASSLTGQVEKLFF; cdr3_nt: TGTGCCAGCAGCCTTACAGGGCAGGTTGAAAAACTGTTTTTT
v_call: TRBV2; clone_size: -; d_call: -; j_call: TRBJ2-3; cdr3_aa: CASRTDYTDTQYF; cdr3_nt: TGTGCCAGCAGGACAGATTACACAGATACGCAGTATTTT
v_call: TRBV6-1; clone_size: -; d_call: -; j_call: TRBJ1-2; cdr3_aa: CASSDPAGYYGYTF; cdr3_nt: TGTGCCAGCAGTGACCCCGCAGGCTACTATGGCTACACCTTC
v_call: TRBV29-1; clone_size: once; d_call: -; j_call: TRBJ1-1; cdr3_aa: CSAAGEGEEAFF; cdr3_nt: TGCAGCGCCGCCGGGGAGGGGGAGGAAGCTTTCTTT
v_call: TRBV6-6; clone_size: few; d_call: TRBD1; j_call: TRBJ2-3; cdr3_aa: CASSLTGADTQYF; cdr3_nt: TGTGCCAGCAGTTTGACAGGGGCAGATACGCAGTATTTT
v_call: TRBV15; clone_size: -; d_call: -; j_call: TRBJ1-6; cdr3_aa: CATSRDGEGSSPLHF; cdr3_nt: TGTGCCACCAGCAGAGATGGAGAAGGGAGCTCACCCCTCCACTTT
v_call: TRBV19; clone_size: -; d_call: -; j_call: TRBJ1-3; cdr3_aa: CASSLRDKLINGNTIYF; cdr3_nt: TGTGCCAGTAGCCTCCGGGACAAACTAATTAACGGAAACACCATATATTTT
v_call: TRBV5-1; clone_size: -; d_call: TRBD1; j_call: TRBJ1-1; cdr3_aa: CASNMDRDTEAFF; cdr3_nt: TGCGCCAGCAACATGGACAGGGACACTGAAGCTTTCTTT
v_call: TRBV12-5; clone_size: -; d_call: -; j_call: TRBJ1-5; cdr3_aa: CASGLEAGLQPQHF; cdr3_nt: TGTGCTAGTGGTTTGGAAGCAGGGCTTCAGCCCCAGCATTTT
v_call: TRBV5-5; clone_size: -; d_call: TRBD1; j_call: TRBJ1-1; cdr3_aa: CASSSRTGATGTEAFF; cdr3_nt: TGTGCCAGCAGCTCGAGGACAGGGGCAACGGGAACTGAAGCTTTCTTT
v_call: TRBV5-4; clone_size: -; d_call: -; j_call: TRBJ1-6; cdr3_aa: CASSLDSVITSPLHF; cdr3_nt: TGTGCCAGCAGCTTGGATTCGGTAATCACTTCACCCCTCCACTTT
v_call: TRBV6-5; clone_size: -; d_call: -; j_call: TRBJ2-2; cdr3_aa: CASRRLVTTGELFF; cdr3_nt: TGTGCCAGCAGAAGACTAGTTACCACCGGGGAGCTGTTTTTT
v_call: TRBV9; clone_size: -; d_call: -; j_call: TRBJ1-3; cdr3_aa: CASSGGAGNTIYF; cdr3_nt: TGTGCCAGCAGCGGGGGGGCTGGAAACACCATATATTTT
v_call: TRBV18; clone_size: few; d_call: -; j_call: TRBJ2-7; cdr3_aa: CASSDYYEQYF; cdr3_nt: TGTGCCAGCTCCGACTACTACGAGCAGTACTTC
v_call: TRBV7-9; clone_size: few; d_call: -; j_call: TRBJ1-2; cdr3_aa: CASSPPWGGYGYTF; cdr3_nt: TGTGCCAGCAGCCCCCCCTGGGGAGGCTATGGCTACACCTTC
v_call: TRBV5-1; clone_size: -; d_call: -; j_call: TRBJ1-1; cdr3_aa: CASSPGQPLDEAFF; cdr3_nt: TGCGCCAGCAGCCCAGGACAGCCCCTTGATGAAGCTTTCTTT
v_call: TRBV6-5; clone_size: -; d_call: -; j_call: TRBJ2-2; cdr3_aa: CALGGNTGELFF; cdr3_nt: TGTGCCCTGGGGGGGAACACCGGGGAGCTGTTTTTT
v_call: TRBV4-1; clone_size: -; d_call: TRBD1; j_call: TRBJ1-5; cdr3_aa: CASSQDSLTGGGRNQPQHF; cdr3_nt: TGCGCCAGCAGCCAAGATTCCCTAACAGGGGGCGGCCGCAATCAGCCCCAGCATTTT
v_call: TRBV7-7; clone_size: -; d_call: -; j_call: TRBJ2-2; cdr3_aa: CASSLDNGELFF; cdr3_nt: TGTGCCAGCAGCTTAGATAACGGGGAGCTGTTTTTT
v_call: TRBV6-8; clone_size: few; d_call: -; j_call: TRBJ2-7; cdr3_aa: CASRPAGAFYEQYF; cdr3_nt: TGTGCCAGCAGACCCGCGGGGGCGTTCTACGAGCAGTACTTC
v_call: TRBV5-8; clone_size: few; d_call: -; j_call: TRBJ2-2; cdr3_aa: CASSLGRQYTGELFF; cdr3_nt: TGTGCCAGCAGCTTGGGGCGACAATACACCGGGGAGCTGTTTTTT
v_call: TRBV9; clone_size: -; d_call: -; j_call: TRBJ2-2; cdr3_aa: CASSPIQGPGELFF; cdr3_nt: TGTGCCAGCAGCCCAATACAGGGTCCCGGGGAGCTGTTTTTT
v_call: TRBV5-8; clone_size: -; d_call: TRBD1; j_call: TRBJ1-5; cdr3_aa: CASSPTGGNQPQHF; cdr3_nt: TGTGCCAGCAGCCCGACAGGGGGCAATCAGCCCCAGCATTTT
v_call: TRBV5-6; clone_size: -; d_call: -; j_call: TRBJ2-7; cdr3_aa: CASSPDTTYEQYF; cdr3_nt: TGTGCCAGCAGCCCGGACACCACCTACGAGCAGTACTTC
v_call: TRBV9; clone_size: few; d_call: -; j_call: TRBJ1-5; cdr3_aa: CASSVGGQGQPQHF; cdr3_nt: TGTGCCAGCAGCGTAGGGGGCCAGGGTCAGCCCCAGCATTTT
v_call: TRBV11-3; clone_size: -; d_call: -; j_call: TRBJ2-3; cdr3_aa: CASSLAGGSVGDTQYF; cdr3_nt: TGTGCCAGCAGCTTAGCTGGGGGGTCGGTGGGGGATACGCAGTATTTT
v_call: TRBV4-2; clone_size: -; d_call: -; j_call: TRBJ2-7; cdr3_aa: CASSQGAGAPYEQYF; cdr3_nt: TGTGCCAGCAGCCAAGGAGCAGGGGCCCCCTACGAGCAGTACTTC